The present T cell receptor (beta chain) was sequenced within a study of cytomegalovirus exposure and HLA in healthy donors. V dropped 3 bases and J dropped 1; count of bases not matched to a gene: 6. Germline lookup yields CDR1 LNHDA and CDR2 SQIVND (reference sequence). The CDR3 sequence is 16 residues long. PCR used 60 Vbeta primers and 13 Jbeta primers. Sequencing used immunoSEQ multiplex PCR; TCRdb keeps in-frame clones, though not all of them. Found here are over 150,000 clones, 70% to 90% of them singletons; the top ten hold 2% to 2.5%. Sample: PBMCs. The rearrangement links TRBV19 to TRBJ2-5; 9 bases match TRBD1. The sequence came from a male donor in good health and CMV-seronegative. CDR3 in DNA: TGTGCCAGTAGTATTAAGGGACAGGGCTTCCAAGAGACCCAGTACTTC. Translated: CASSIKGQGFQETQYF.